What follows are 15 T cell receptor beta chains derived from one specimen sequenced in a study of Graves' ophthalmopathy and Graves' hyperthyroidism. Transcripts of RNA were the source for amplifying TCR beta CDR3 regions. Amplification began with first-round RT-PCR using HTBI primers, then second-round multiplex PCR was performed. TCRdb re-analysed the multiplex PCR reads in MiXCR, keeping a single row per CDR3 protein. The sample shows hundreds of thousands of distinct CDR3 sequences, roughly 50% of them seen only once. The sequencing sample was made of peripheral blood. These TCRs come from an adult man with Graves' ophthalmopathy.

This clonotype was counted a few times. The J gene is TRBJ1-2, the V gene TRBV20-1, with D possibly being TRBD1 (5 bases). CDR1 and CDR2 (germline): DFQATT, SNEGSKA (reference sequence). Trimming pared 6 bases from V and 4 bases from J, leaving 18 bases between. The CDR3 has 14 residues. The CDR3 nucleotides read TGCAGTGCAACAAACAGGCCCGAGGCCTATGGCTACACCTTC. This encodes CSATNRPEAYGYTF.

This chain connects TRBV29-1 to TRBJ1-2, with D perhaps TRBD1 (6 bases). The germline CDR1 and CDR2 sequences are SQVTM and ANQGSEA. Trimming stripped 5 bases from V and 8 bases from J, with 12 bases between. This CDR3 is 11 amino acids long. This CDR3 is CSVTTGDGYTF. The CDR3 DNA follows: TGCAGCGTTACGACAGGAGACGGCTACACCTTC.

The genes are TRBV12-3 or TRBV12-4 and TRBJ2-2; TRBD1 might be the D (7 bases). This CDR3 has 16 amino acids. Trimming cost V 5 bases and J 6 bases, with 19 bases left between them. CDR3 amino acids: CASSEASGGRPGELFF. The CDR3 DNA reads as TGTGCCAGCAGTGAAGCTTCAGGGGGGCGCCCCGGGGAGCTGTTTTTT.

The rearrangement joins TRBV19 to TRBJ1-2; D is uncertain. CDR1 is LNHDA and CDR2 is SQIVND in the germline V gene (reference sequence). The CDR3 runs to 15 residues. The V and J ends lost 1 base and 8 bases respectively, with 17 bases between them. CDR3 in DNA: TGTGCCAGTAGTATAGGTGGGGTAGGCTACCGGGGCTACACCTTC. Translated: CASSIGGVGYRGYTF.

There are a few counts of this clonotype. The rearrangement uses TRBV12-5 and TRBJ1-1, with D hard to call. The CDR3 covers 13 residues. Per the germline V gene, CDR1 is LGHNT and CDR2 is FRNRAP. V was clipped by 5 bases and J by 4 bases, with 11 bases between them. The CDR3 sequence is CASGDTRFTEAFF. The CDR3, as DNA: TGTGCTAGTGGTGACACAAGGTTCACTGAAGCTTTCTTT.

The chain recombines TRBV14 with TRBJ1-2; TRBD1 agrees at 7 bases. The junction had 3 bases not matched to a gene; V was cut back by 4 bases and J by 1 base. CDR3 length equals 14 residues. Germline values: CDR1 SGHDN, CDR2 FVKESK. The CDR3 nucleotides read TGTGCCAGCAGCCGGACAGGCCTTAACTATGGCTACACCTTC. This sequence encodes CASSRTGLNYGYTF. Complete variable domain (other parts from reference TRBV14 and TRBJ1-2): EAGVTQFPSHSVIEKGQTVTLRCDPISGHDNLYWYRRVMGKEIKFLLHFVKESKQDESGMPNNRFLAERTGGTYSTLKVQPAELEDSGVYFCASSRTGLNYGYTFGSGTRLTVV.

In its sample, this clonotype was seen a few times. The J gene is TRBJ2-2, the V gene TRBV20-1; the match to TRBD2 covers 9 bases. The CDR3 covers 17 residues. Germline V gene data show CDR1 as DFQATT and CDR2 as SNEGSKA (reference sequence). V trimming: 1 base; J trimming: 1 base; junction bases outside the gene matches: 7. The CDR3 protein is CSARGDEAGGNTGELFF. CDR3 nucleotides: TGCAGTGCTAGAGGGGACGAAGCGGGAGGGAACACCGGGGAGCTGTTTTTT.

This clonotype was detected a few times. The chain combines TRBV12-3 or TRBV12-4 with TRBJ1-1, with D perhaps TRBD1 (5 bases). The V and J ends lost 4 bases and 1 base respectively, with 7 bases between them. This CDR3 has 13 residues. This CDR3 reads CASSYDRNTEAFF. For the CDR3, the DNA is TGTGCCAGCAGTTACGACAGGAACACTGAAGCTTTCTTT.

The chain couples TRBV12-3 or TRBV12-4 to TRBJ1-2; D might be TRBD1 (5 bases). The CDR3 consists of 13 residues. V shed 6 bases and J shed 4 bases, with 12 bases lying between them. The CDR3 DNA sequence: TGTGCCAGCAGCATAGTAGACAGCTATGGCTACACCTTC. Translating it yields CASSIVDSYGYTF.

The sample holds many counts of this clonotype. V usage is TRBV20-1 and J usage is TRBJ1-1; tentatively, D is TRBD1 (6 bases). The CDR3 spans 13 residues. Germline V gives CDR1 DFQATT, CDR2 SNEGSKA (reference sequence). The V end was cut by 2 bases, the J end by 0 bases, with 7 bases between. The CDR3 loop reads CSARRGMNTEAFF. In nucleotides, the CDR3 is TGCAGTGCTAGAAGGGGGATGAACACTGAAGCTTTCTTT.

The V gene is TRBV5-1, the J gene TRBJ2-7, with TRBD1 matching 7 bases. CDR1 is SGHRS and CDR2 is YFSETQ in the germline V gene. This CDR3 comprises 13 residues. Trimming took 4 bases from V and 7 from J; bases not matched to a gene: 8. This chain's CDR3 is CASSLGTALEQYF. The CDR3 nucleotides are TGCGCCAGCAGCCTGGGGACAGCGCTTGAGCAGTACTTC.

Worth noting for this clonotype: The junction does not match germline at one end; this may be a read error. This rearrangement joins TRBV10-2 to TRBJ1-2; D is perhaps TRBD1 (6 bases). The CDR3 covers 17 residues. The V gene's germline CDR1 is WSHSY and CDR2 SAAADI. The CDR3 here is CASSPPGAARINYGYTF. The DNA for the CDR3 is TGTGCCAGCTCACCACCGGGGGCCGCAAGAATTAACTATGGCTACACCTTC.

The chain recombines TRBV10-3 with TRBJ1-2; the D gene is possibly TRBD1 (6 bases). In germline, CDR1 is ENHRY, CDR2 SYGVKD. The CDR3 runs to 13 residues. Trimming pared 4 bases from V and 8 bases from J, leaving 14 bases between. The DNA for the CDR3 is TGTGCCATCAGTGCACAGGGAGGGAGCGGCTACACCTTC. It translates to CAISAQGGSGYTF.

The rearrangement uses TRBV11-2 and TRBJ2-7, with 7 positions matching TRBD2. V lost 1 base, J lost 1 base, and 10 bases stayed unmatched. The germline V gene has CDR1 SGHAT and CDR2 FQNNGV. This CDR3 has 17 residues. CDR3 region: CASSLGVVGGSSYEQYF. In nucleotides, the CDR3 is TGTGCCAGCAGCTTAGGCGTAGTAGGCGGGAGTTCCTACGAGCAGTACTTC.

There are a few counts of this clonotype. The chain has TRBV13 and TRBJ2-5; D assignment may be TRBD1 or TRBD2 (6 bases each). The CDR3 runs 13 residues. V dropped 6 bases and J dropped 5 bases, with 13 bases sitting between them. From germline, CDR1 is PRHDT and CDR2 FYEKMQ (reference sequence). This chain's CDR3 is CASRHQGRETQYF. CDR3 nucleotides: TGTGCCAGCAGACATCAGGGGAGGGAGACCCAGTACTTC.